The T cell receptor beta chain described here comes from a study of T-cell reconstitution after alpha-beta-depleted transplantation in children. Unique molecular identifiers were built into the TCRbeta library. In TCRdb, the PCR reads were re-called with MiXCR into one record per CDR3 protein. This table has about 240,000 distinct CDR3 sequences, approximately 12% appearing once. Per germline, CDR1 SGHRS and CDR2 YFSETQ. The CDR3 contains 14 residues. With 5 bases removed from V and 2 bases from J, the gap between germline ends came to 13 bases. The TCR was taken from a human donor who donated a stem cell graft to a child with acute lymphoblastic leukemia. Specimen: PBMCs from the stem cell graft donor, collected from the stem cell graft. The genes are TRBV5-1 and TRBJ1-1; D unclear. CDR3 in DNA: TGCGCCAGCAGTTTTGGGCCCGATAACACTGAAGCTTTCTTT. It is translated as CASSFGPDNTEAFF.